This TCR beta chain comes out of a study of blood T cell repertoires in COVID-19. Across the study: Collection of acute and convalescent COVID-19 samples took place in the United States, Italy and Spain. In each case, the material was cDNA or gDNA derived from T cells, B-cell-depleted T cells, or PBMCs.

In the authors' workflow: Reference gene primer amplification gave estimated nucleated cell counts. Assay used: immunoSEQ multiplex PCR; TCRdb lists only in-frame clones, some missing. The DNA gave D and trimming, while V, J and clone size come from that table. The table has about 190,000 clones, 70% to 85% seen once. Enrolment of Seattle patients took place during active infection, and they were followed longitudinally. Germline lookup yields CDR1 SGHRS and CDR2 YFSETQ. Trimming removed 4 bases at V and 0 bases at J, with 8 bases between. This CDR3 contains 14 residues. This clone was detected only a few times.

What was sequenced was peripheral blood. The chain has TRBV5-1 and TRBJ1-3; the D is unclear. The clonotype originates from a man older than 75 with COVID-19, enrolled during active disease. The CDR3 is CASSLSDSGNTIYF. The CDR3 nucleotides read TGCGCCAGCAGCCTGAGCGACTCTGGAAACACCATATATTTT. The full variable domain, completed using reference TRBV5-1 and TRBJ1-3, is KAGVTQTPRYLIKTRGQQVTLSCSPISGHRSVSWYQQTPGQGLQFLFEYFSETQRNKGNFPGRFSGRQFSNSRSEMNVSTLELGDSALYLCASSLSDSGNTIYFGEGSWLTVV.